This T cell receptor (beta chain) was found in a study of human CD4 T cells and Enterobacteriaceae. Whole-study results and caveats: Ex vivo, broadly cross-reactive clonotypes appeared more expanded than specific ones.

The CDR3 is 13 residues long. CDR1 is KGHSH and CDR2 is LQKENI in the germline V gene. Trimming cost V 3 bases and J 6 bases, with 12 bases left between them. Comment on this clone: The target antigen is unknown.

Sequencing was performed with immunoSEQ multiplex PCR; in TCRdb, only in-frame clones are kept and a portion is missing. The table records just under 30,000 clones, approximately 84% of them present only once. Memory CD4+ T cells were sorted as all CD4+ cells except CD45RA+CCR7+CD95- naive cells, over 95% pure. Sorting first excluded CD8+, CD14+, CD16+, CD56+, CD19+ and CD25-bright cells. The receptor comes from a human donor in good health. The sequencing input was memory CD4+ T cells from blood. V gene TRBV18 combines with J gene TRBJ2-7; D is possibly TRBD1 or TRBD2 (5 bases each). The CDR3, as DNA: TGTGCCAGCTCACCGGGACCGTCCGGCGAGCAGTACTTC. Translated, it gives CASSPGPSGEQYF.